Following are 14 T cell receptor beta chains from one sample sequenced in a study of cytomegalovirus exposure and HLA in healthy donors. In the PCR, 60 Vbeta and 13 Jbeta primers were used. TCRdb's table, derived via immunoSEQ multiplex PCR, lists solely in-frame clones and lacks some. The sample records roughly 150,000 clones, 60% to 80% being singletons. The source material was PBMCs. The receptors originated from a man aged 45-65 years in good health and CMV-seropositive.

The chain is built from TRBV4-2 and TRBJ1-4; 8 bases match TRBD1. The V gene's germline CDR1 is LGHNA and CDR2 YNFKEQ. The V segment lost 5 bases and the J segment 6 bases; nucleotides outside the gene matches: 8. The CDR3 loop spans 15 amino acids. The CDR3: CASSLGQDGDEKLFF. CDR3 in DNA: TGTGCCAGCAGCTTGGGACAGGATGGGGATGAAAAACTGTTTTTT.

The chain employs TRBV9 and TRBJ2-2, with D unresolved. Germline CDR1 SGDLS, CDR2 YYNGEE. This CDR3 is 17 amino acids long. V dropped 0 bases and J dropped 0 bases, with 12 bases sitting between them. The CDR3 spells CASSVARLYANTGELFF. CDR3 DNA: TGTGCCAGCAGCGTAGCCCGACTGTACGCGAACACCGGGGAGCTGTTTTTT.

Written as DNA, the CDR3 is TGTGCCAGCAGCGTAGGCCCAGCGGGGGGGCGTAGCGCCGGGGAGCTGTTTTTT. Its translation: CASSVGPAGGRSAGELFF. The chain recombines TRBV9 with TRBJ2-2; 10 nucleotides align to TRBD2. Germline V gene lookup returns CDR1 SGDLS and CDR2 YYNGEE. After removal of 0 bases from V and 6 bases from J, the junction contained 11 bases not matched to a gene. CDR3 length equals 18 residues.

Only one count was recorded for this clone. The gene calls are TRBV7-2 and TRBJ1-4; 10 nucleotides agree with TRBD1. This CDR3 spans 15 amino acids. The V and J ends lost 1 base and 7 bases, in that order; junction bases with no gene match: 3. CDR1 and CDR2 (germline): SGHTA, FQGNSA. For the CDR3, the DNA is TGTGCCAGCAGCTTAGGGGGGACAGGGGTTGAAAAACTGTTTTTT. Its translation is CASSLGGTGVEKLFF.

This clone was detected only a few times. The chain carries TRBV30 and TRBJ1-4; 9 positions match TRBD1. Germline loops: CDR1 GTSNPN, CDR2 SVGIG (reference sequence). The CDR3 runs 13 residues. Unmatched junction bases numbered 2, after V lost 4 bases and J lost 5 bases. CDR3 protein: CAWTTGGNEKLFF. Here the CDR3 DNA reads TGTGCCTGGACGACAGGGGGGAATGAAAAACTGTTTTTT. The full variable domain, completed using reference TRBV30 and TRBJ1-4, is SQTIHQWPATLVQPVGSPLSLECTVEGTSNPNLYWYRQAAGRGLQLLFYSVGIGQISSEVPQNLSASRPQDRQFILSSKKLLLSDSGFYLCAWTTGGNEKLFFGSGTQLSVL.

The chain uses TRBV27 and TRBJ1-6, with TRBD1 as a possible D gene (5 bases). CDR1 and CDR2 from the germline V gene are MNHEY and SMNVEV (reference sequence). V lost 2 bases and J 2 bases, leaving 7 bases between the germline ends. This CDR3 region has 15 residues. The CDR3 is CASSLRGTYNSPLHF. In DNA form, the CDR3 reads TGTGCCAGCAGTTTACGGGGGACCTATAATTCACCCCTCCACTTT.

This clone was observed a few times. The chain has TRBV7-2 and TRBJ1-5; 8 nucleotides line up with TRBD1. Germline CDR1 reads SGHTA; CDR2 reads FQGNSA. The CDR3 runs 15 residues. J gave up 4 bases and V 4 bases, and 6 bases lay outside the gene matches. CDR3 sequence (DNA): TGTGCCAGCAGCTCCCGGACAGGGCCAAATCAGCCCCAGCATTTT. This sequence encodes CASSSRTGPNQPQHF.

This clone was counted many times. V gene TRBV7-2 combines with J gene TRBJ1-2; D perhaps matches TRBD1 (6 bases). The V gene lost 10 bases and the J gene lost 2 bases, with 11 bases spanning the gap. Germline V lookup: CDR1 SGHTA, CDR2 FQGNSA. The CDR3 is made up of 12 amino acids. As DNA, the CDR3 is TGTGCCACAAAAACAGGGAACTATGGCTACACCTTC. This gives the protein CATKTGNYGYTF. The variable domain in full, completed from reference TRBV7-2 and TRBJ1-2, reads GAGVSQSPSNKVTEKGKDVELRCDPISGHTALYWYRQSLGQGLEFLIYFQGNSAPDKSGLPSDRFSAERTGGSVSTLTIQRTQQEDSAVYLCATKTGNYGYTFGSGTRLTVV.

The rearrangement joins TRBV19 to TRBJ1-6; D gene unclear. There are 12 residues in the CDR3. Trimming cost V 5 bases and J 8 bases, with 7 bases left between them. Germline-derived CDR1 and CDR2 are LNHDA and SQIVND (reference sequence). The CDR3 spells CASSPSDSPLHF. For the CDR3, the DNA is TGTGCCAGTAGTCCCTCGGATTCACCCCTCCACTTT.

The V and J genes are TRBV5-4 and TRBJ2-3, with 8 bases lining up with TRBD2. The germline gives CDR1 SGHNT, CDR2 YYREEE (reference sequence). The CDR3 runs to 17 residues. Trimming at V came to 0 bases and at J to 3 bases, leaving 9 bases not matched to a gene. In DNA, the CDR3 is TGTGCCAGCAGCTTGGGTGTACCGGGGGGGTTGACAGATACGCAGTATTTT. It codes for CASSLGVPGGLTDTQYF.

This clone showed up just a few times. The rearrangement uses TRBV9 and TRBJ1-1; D is perhaps TRBD1 (6 bases). V lost 3 bases and J lost 2, with 8 bases in between. Germline CDR1 SGDLS, CDR2 YYNGEE. The CDR3 has 13 residues. The CDR3, as DNA: TGTGCCAGCAGCGCACAGGGAAACACTGAAGCTTTCTTT. It specifies CASSAQGNTEAFF.

The chain is built from TRBV2 and TRBJ2-5, with 11 bases fitting TRBD1. This CDR3 has 14 residues. Germline CDR1 SNHLY, CDR2 FYNNEI. V trimming: 8 bases; J trimming: 2 bases; junction bases outside the gene matches: 4. The CDR3 reads CASGDRGGQETQYF. The CDR3 region has the DNA TGTGCCAGCGGGGACAGGGGGGGGCAAGAGACCCAGTACTTC.

The chain couples TRBV10-3 to TRBJ1-4; D is unresolved. Germline V gives CDR1 ENHRY, CDR2 SYGVKD. The CDR3 has 13 residues. Trimming removed 11 bases from V and 5 bases from J, with 15 bases in between. The chain's CDR3 is CAAGEEINEKLFF. CDR3 DNA sequence: TGTGCCGCGGGTGAGGAAATCAATGAAAAACTGTTTTTT.

This sequence joins TRBV15 and TRBJ1-5; 7 positions agree with TRBD1. The CDR3 runs 15 residues. Looked up from germline, CDR1 is LNHNV and CDR2 is YYDKDF (reference sequence). V was clipped by 5 bases and J by 3 bases; unmatched bases: 7. The CDR3 reads CATSGMGQLNQPQHF. CDR3 DNA sequence: TGTGCCACCAGCGGAATGGGACAGCTCAATCAGCCCCAGCATTTT.